The present entry profiles one T cell receptor (beta chain) with its context. The data belong to a study of blood T cell repertoires in COVID-19. Study as a whole: COVID-19 samples from acute and convalescent phases originated in the United States, Italy and Spain. T cells, B-cell-depleted T cells, or PBMCs provided the cDNA or gDNA that served as material.

Trimming stripped 3 bases from V and 7 bases from J, with 16 bases between. CDR1 and CDR2 (germline): SGHKS, YYEKEE (reference sequence). The CDR3 has 15 residues. Original handling: The authors estimated nucleated cell counts from reference gene primer amplification. The protocol was immunoSEQ multiplex PCR, while the TCRdb copy is restricted to in-frame clones and leaves out a portion. The D gene and trimming were derived from the DNA, and the V and J assignments and clone size from that table. The sample includes approximately 110,000 clones, about 91% of them seen just once. V gene TRBV5-5 combines with J gene TRBJ1-4, with D tentatively TRBD1 (6 bases). Sequences were obtained from peripheral blood. This clonotype was sampled from a woman aged 45-65 years with active or convalescent COVID-19. CDR3 residues: CASSSGTSRGEKLFF. The CDR3 coding sequence is TGTGCCAGCAGCTCCGGGACATCTAGGGGTGAAAAACTGTTTTTT. The full variable domain, completed using reference TRBV5-5 and TRBJ1-4, is DAGVTQSPTHLIKTRGQQVTLRCSPISGHKSVSWYQQVLGQGPQFIFQYYEKEERGRGNFPDRFSARQFPNYSSELNVNALLLGDSALYLCASSSGTSRGEKLFFGSGTQLSVL.